The clone carrying this T cell receptor (beta chain) was picked up many times. What was amplified from RNA transcripts were TCR beta CDR3 regions. TCR CDR3 underwent first-round RT-PCR with the HTBI primer set. Each CDR3 protein gets one entry after TCRdb re-called the multiplex PCR reads with MiXCR. The sample yields 450,000 to 550,000 distinct CDR3 sequences, around a quarter seen once. This record belongs to a study of T cells in Graves' hyperthyroidism and ophthalmopathy. About the study: Peripheral blood was taken when the disease was first diagnosed, before any treatment began.

At least 3 on the Clinical Activity Score was recorded for ophthalmopathy patients, who also had NOSPECS grade at least 4 and duration under 3 months. Diagnosis rested on symptoms, serum thyroxine and TRAb, thyroid ultrasound, and orbital computed tomography. V was shortened by 2 bases and J by 8 bases, with 12 bases between the two germline ends. Germline CDR1 is SGHTA and CDR2 is FQGNSA. The CDR3 covers 14 residues. The sample consisted of blood. The sequence was collected from a woman in her 30s with Graves' ophthalmopathy. The chain employs TRBV7-2 and TRBJ1-4; D gene unclear. The CDR3 here is CASSLLVNPEKLFF. CDR3 nucleotide sequence: TGTGCCAGCAGCTTACTCGTCAACCCAGAAAAACTGTTTTTT.